This T cell receptor beta chain was documented in a study of blood T cell repertoires in COVID-19. Study overall: Acute-phase and convalescent COVID-19 samples originated in the United States, Italy and Spain. T cells, B-cell-depleted T cells, or PBMCs provided the cDNA or gDNA that served as material.

CDR3 size: 15 residues. Germline-derived CDR1 and CDR2 are WNHNN and SYGVQD (reference sequence). V shed 2 bases and J 2 bases; nucleotides not matched to a gene: 4. This clone occurred once. Authors' data handling: Amplification of reference gene primers provided the estimated nucleated cell counts. The repertoire was sequenced with immunoSEQ multiplex PCR; TCRdb's copy has only in-frame clones and lacks some. V and J calls and clone size are those listed in that table; D and trimming were worked out from the DNA. The data contain about 15,000 clones, around 92% of them singletons. This TCR was sampled from a human donor in a cohort sampled during active COVID-19. Sequencing was performed on peripheral blood. This rearrangement joins TRBV10-1 to TRBJ1-1; 8 nucleotides line up with TRBD1. CDR3 nucleotide sequence: TGCGCCAGCAGTGAGGGCAGGGGGCTCAACACTGAAGCTTTCTTT. Translated: CASSEGRGLNTEAFF.